Listed here are 24 T cell receptor beta chains from one sample, sequenced in a study of CD8 T cells in Susac syndrome. RNA was extracted with the RNeasy kit, and a quantity of about 0.45 to 1 ug was reverse transcribed using random hexamers. TCRdb used MiXCR to reprocess the immunoSEQ multiplex PCR reads, holding one entry per CDR3 protein. The table records tens of thousands of distinct CDR3 sequences, 91% of them present only once. The source material was CD8+ T cells from PBMCs. All receptors derive from a human donor with multiple sclerosis.

This chain links TRBV5-1 with TRBJ1-2; D not resolved. From germline, CDR1 is SGHRS and CDR2 YFSETQ. The CDR3 spans 17 residues. The V and J ends lost 0 bases and 4 bases respectively, with 19 bases between them. CDR3 sequence: CASSLAEGTTRGYGYTF. DNA for the CDR3: TGCGCCAGCAGCTTGGCTGAGGGCACGACCCGAGGCTATGGCTACACCTTC.

This chain links TRBV28 with TRBJ2-3; D unclear. The CDR3 runs to 12 residues. Between the trimmed V and J ends, which lost 5 bases and 2 bases, there was a span of 5 bases. The V gene's germline CDR1 is MDHEN and CDR2 SYDVKM. In nucleotides, the CDR3 is TGTGCCAGCAGTCCGAACACAGATACGCAGTATTTT. Residues: CASSPNTDTQYF.

The genes are TRBV3-1 and TRBJ2-5; D not certain. The V gene lost 3 bases and the J gene lost 2 bases, with 10 bases spanning the gap. The CDR3 runs to 14 residues. Germline V gives CDR1 LGHDT, CDR2 YNNKEL (reference sequence). CDR3 DNA: TGTGCCAGCAGCCATGGCGCCCCGCAAGAGACCCAGTACTTC. It codes for CASSHGAPQETQYF.

The rearrangement joins TRBV27 to TRBJ2-7; D uncertain. Looked up from germline, CDR1 is MNHEY and CDR2 is SMNVEV (reference sequence). This CDR3 region has 13 residues. V dropped 4 bases and J dropped 4 bases, with 11 bases sitting between them. CDR3 nucleotides: TGTGCCAGCAGTTCCCTCGTTGGTTACGAGCAGTACTTC. Translation: CASSSLVGYEQYF.

This chain links TRBV2 with TRBJ2-4, with 13 bases aligning to TRBD2. J lost 4 bases, V lost 2 bases, and 2 bases had no gene match. Germline V CDR1 and CDR2: SNHLY, FYNNEI. The CDR3 totals 16 residues. The CDR3 protein is CASSETGLAGKNIQYF. As DNA, the CDR3 is TGTGCCAGCAGTGAAACGGGACTAGCGGGAAAAAACATTCAGTACTTC.

The chain carries TRBV14 and TRBJ1-1; D perhaps matches TRBD1 (5 bases). Trimming pared 5 bases from V and 12 bases from J, leaving 13 bases between. The CDR3 length is 11 residues. Per the germline V gene, CDR1 is SGHDN and CDR2 is FVKESK. CDR3: CASSSQGGTFF. In DNA, the CDR3 is TGTGCCAGCAGCTCTCAGGGTGGAACTTTCTTT.

The CDR3 sequence is CASSIRIGQPQHF. The DNA for the CDR3 is TGTGCCAGTAGTATAAGGATTGGTCAGCCCCAGCATTTT. The chain is built from TRBV19 and TRBJ1-5, with D hard to call. The CDR3 contains 13 residues. The V end was cut by 2 bases, the J end by 6 bases, with 8 bases between. Germline V gene data show CDR1 as LNHDA and CDR2 as SQIVND (reference sequence).

The CDR3 DNA sequence: TGCGCCAGCAGCCCCAGTCGGGGCTACGAGCAGTACTTC. Residues: CASSPSRGYEQYF. This chain connects TRBV4-3 to TRBJ2-7, with D perhaps matching TRBD2 (5 bases). The CDR3 has 13 residues. Germline lookup yields CDR1 LGHNA and CDR2 YSLEER. V was cut by 4 bases and J by 3 bases, with 10 bases left in between.

CDR3 in amino acids: CASSSTGTRGTDTQYF. CDR3 coding DNA: TGTGCCAGCAGTTCAACCGGGACTAGGGGCACAGATACGCAGTATTTT. The chain carries TRBV12-3 or TRBV12-4 and TRBJ2-3; 8 nucleotides match TRBD2. The CDR3 consists of 16 residues. With 4 bases clipped from V and 1 base from J, the junction kept 7 bases outside the gene matches.

The chain uses TRBV9 and TRBJ2-2; tentative D call: TRBD2 (6 bases). Looked up from germline, CDR1 is SGDLS and CDR2 is YYNGEE. The CDR3 is made up of 16 amino acids. Trimming took off 2 bases at V and 5 bases at J, with 16 bases between the two ends. The DNA of the CDR3 is TGTGCCAGCAGCGTTGGGGGGAGTATCGGGACCGGGGAGCTGTTTTTT. This translates into CASSVGGSIGTGELFF.

The chain is built from TRBV18 and TRBJ2-1, with 7 bases identical to TRBD1. This CDR3 comprises 15 residues. Trimming took 3 bases from V and 2 from J; bases not matched to a gene: 4. The germline CDR1 and CDR2 sequences are KGHSH and LQKENI. The CDR3, as DNA: TGTGCCAGCTCACCGCGACAGGGCACCTACAATGAGCAGTTCTTC. Translated, it gives CASSPRQGTYNEQFF.

The gene calls are TRBV4-1 and TRBJ1-6; the D gene is possibly TRBD1 (6 bases). The CDR3 runs 15 residues. Germline lookup yields CDR1 MGHRA and CDR2 YSYEKL. Trimming shortened V by 3 bases and J by 10 bases, and 16 bases separated the two germline ends. DNA for the CDR3: TGCGCCAGCAGCCACCTTCGACAGGATTGGTCACCCCTCCACTTT. This sequence encodes CASSHLRQDWSPLHF.

The chain recombines TRBV12-3 or TRBV12-4 with TRBJ2-1, with 8 bases matching TRBD1. With 3 bases clipped from V and 8 bases from J, the junction kept 9 bases outside the gene matches. This CDR3 has 15 residues. The DNA of the CDR3 is TGTGCCAGCAGTTTTAGGGCAGGGGGCATGGATGAGCAGTTCTTC. It is translated as CASSFRAGGMDEQFF.

The chain combines TRBV28 with TRBJ2-6, with 8 bases identical to TRBD1. The J segment lost 0 bases and the V segment lost 6 bases, leaving 7 bases of the junction unmatched. Germline lookup yields CDR1 MDHEN and CDR2 SYDVKM. This CDR3 is 17 amino acids long. The CDR3 loop reads CASSLRTGNSGANVLTF. In DNA, the CDR3 is TGTGCCAGCAGCCTCCGGACAGGGAACTCTGGGGCCAACGTCCTGACTTTC.

In this sample, this clonotype turned up once. The rearrangement joins TRBV5-1 to TRBJ1-1; D uncertain. CDR3 length: 14 amino acids. Germline assignment: CDR1 SGHRS and CDR2 YFSETQ. V was shortened by 0 bases and J by 0 bases, with 6 bases between the two germline ends. The CDR3 sequence is CASSLASLNTEAFF. The CDR3 DNA reads TGCGCCAGCAGCTTGGCCTCGCTGAACACTGAAGCTTTCTTT.

The J gene is TRBJ2-1, the V gene TRBV23-1, with 13 bases fitting TRBD2. TRBV23-1 is treated as an ORF (open reading frame) with a function not yet certain. J gave up 9 bases and V 4 bases, and 27 bases lay outside the gene matches. This CDR3 spans 22 amino acids. CDR3 amino acids: CASSPLPGLAGHNKGGGIEQFF. Here the CDR3 DNA reads TGCGCCAGCAGTCCTCTTCCGGGACTAGCGGGACACAACAAAGGTGGCGGGATTGAGCAGTTCTTC.

This sequence joins TRBV6-1 and TRBJ1-2, with D perhaps TRBD1 (5 bases). V was pared by 4 bases and J by 2 bases, with 20 bases between. The CDR3 is 17 amino acids. Germline CDR1 MNHNS, CDR2 SASEGT. CDR3 bases: TGTGCCAGCAGTGGGGGCCAATCCATATACTCCAACTATGGCTACACCTTC. This gives the protein CASSGGQSIYSNYGYTF.

This chain links TRBV4-3 with TRBJ1-5; D is unresolved. V lost 3 bases and J 5 bases, leaving 11 bases between the germline ends. Looked up from germline, CDR1 is LGHNA and CDR2 is YSLEER. The CDR3 extends over 14 amino acids. The DNA of the CDR3 is TGCGCCAGCAGCCAGGCCCGTGGGTATCAGCCCCAGCATTTT. As protein: CASSQARGYQPQHF.

The chain recombines TRBV28 with TRBJ1-1, with TRBD1 matching 10 bases. The CDR3 extends over 16 amino acids. Looked up from germline, CDR1 is MDHEN and CDR2 is SYDVKM. The V gene end was trimmed by 6 bases and the J gene end by 2 bases; junction bases not matched to a gene: 9. CDR3 sequence reads: CASSRIDRGLNTEAFF. CDR3 sequence (DNA): TGTGCCAGCAGCCGAATAGACAGGGGGCTAAACACTGAAGCTTTCTTT.

This sequence joins TRBV7-3 and TRBJ2-3, with TRBD1 identical over 11 bases. Germline V lookup: CDR1 SGHTA, CDR2 FQGTGA. This CDR3 comprises 15 residues. The V gene end was trimmed by 4 bases and the J gene end by 2 bases; junction bases not matched to a gene: 2. The CDR3 loop is CASSWTGGPTDTQYF. In DNA, the CDR3 is TGTGCCAGCAGCTGGACAGGGGGCCCCACAGATACGCAGTATTTT.

The chain couples TRBV9 to TRBJ2-3; D gene uncertain. V lost 0 bases and J 3 bases, leaving 14 bases between the germline ends. Per the germline V gene, CDR1 is SGDLS and CDR2 is YYNGEE. This CDR3 comprises 16 residues. The CDR3 sequence is CASSVVPGGATDTQYF. The CDR3, as DNA: TGTGCCAGCAGCGTAGTTCCGGGCGGCGCTACAGATACGCAGTATTTT. The full variable domain, with the rest looked up from reference TRBV9 and TRBJ2-3, is DSGVTQTPKHLITATGQRVTLRCSPRSGDLSVYWYQQSLDQGLQFLIQYYNGEERAKGNILERFSAQQFPDLHSELNLSSLELGDSALYFCASSVVPGGATDTQYFGPGTRLTVL.

V usage is TRBV9 and J usage is TRBJ2-5; maybe TRBD2 (6 bases). The CDR3 contains 15 residues. Germline CDR1 and CDR2: SGDLS and YYNGEE. V lost 5 bases, J lost 5 bases, and 19 bases lay in between. The CDR3 bases are TGTGCCAGCAGTCCTGGGGCGGGGCCGCGGGAGACCCAGTACTTC. It yields the protein CASSPGAGPRETQYF.

The V gene is TRBV28, the J gene TRBJ2-7; the D gene could be TRBD1 or TRBD2 (5 bases each). Germline-derived CDR1 and CDR2 are MDHEN and SYDVKM. Trimming removed 7 bases from V and 5 bases from J, with 15 bases in between. The length of the CDR3 is 13 residues. In DNA form, the CDR3 reads TGTGCCAGCATCCCCTCTGGGGGACACGAGCAGTACTTC. Its translation: CASIPSGGHEQYF.

The rearrangement joins TRBV10-2 to TRBJ2-5; D may be TRBD2 (6 bases). CDR3 length: 14 residues. The ends were cut back, 6 bases at V and 1 base at J, with 12 bases in the middle. Germline CDR1 is WSHSY and CDR2 is SAAADI. The CDR3 DNA is TGCGCCAGCAGCGCCCCGGGACTCCAAGAGACCCAGTACTTC. Its protein product is CASSAPGLQETQYF.